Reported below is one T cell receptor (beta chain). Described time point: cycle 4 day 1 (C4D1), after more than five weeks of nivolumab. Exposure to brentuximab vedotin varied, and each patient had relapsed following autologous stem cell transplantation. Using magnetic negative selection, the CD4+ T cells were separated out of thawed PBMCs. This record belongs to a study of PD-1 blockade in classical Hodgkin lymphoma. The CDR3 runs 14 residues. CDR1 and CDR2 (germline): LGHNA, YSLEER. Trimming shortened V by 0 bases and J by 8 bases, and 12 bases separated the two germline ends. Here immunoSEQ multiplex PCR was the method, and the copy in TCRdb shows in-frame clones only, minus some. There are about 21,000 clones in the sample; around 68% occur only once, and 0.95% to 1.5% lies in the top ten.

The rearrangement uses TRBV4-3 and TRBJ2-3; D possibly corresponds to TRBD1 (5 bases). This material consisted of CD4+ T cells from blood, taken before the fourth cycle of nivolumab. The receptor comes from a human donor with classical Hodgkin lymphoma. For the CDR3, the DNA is TGCGCCAGCAGCCAAGATTCAGCTAGGGGTACGCAGTATTTT. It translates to CASSQDSARGTQYF.